The rows below give T cell receptor beta chains drawn from one sample of a study of blood T cell repertoires in COVID-19. Profiling relied on immunoSEQ multiplex PCR, and the TCRdb table lists in-frame clones only, not all of them. The sample records roughly 250,000 clones, 75% to 85% being singletons. Sequenced material: peripheral blood. The source is a woman between 55 and 75 years old with active or convalescent COVID-19. The conserved cysteine and the conserved F or W are not part of the CDR3 here. Each record gives: CDR3 length, J gene, V gene, CDR3 protein.

>15|TRBJ2-3|TRBV7-9
ASSPRGGSGGTDTQY
>15|TRBJ1-3|TRBV3-1/TRBV3-2
ASSLGQRTTSGNTIY
>12|TRBJ2-1|TRBV2
ASSELRTDGAQF
>13|TRBJ1-2|TRBV6-7
ASSYRAGVSYGYT
>11|TRBJ1-5|TRBV2
ASSLRWNQPQH
>14|TRBJ2-7|TRBV4-1
ASSQGTSRSGYEQY
>11|TRBJ1-1|TRBV12-3/TRBV12-4
ASRTTGRTEAF
>13|TRBJ1-6|TRBV7-2
ASSPRQLYNSPLH
>15|TRBJ2-1|TRBV3-1/TRBV3-2
ASSSVLGRGGYNEQF
>12|TRBJ2-2|TRBV6-6
ASTLGQNTGELF
>11|TRBJ2-7|TRBV27
ASSLGQSYEQY
>14|TRBJ2-5|TRBV4-1
TSSPNRLARGETQY
>13|TRBJ1-5|TRBV2
ASGAGAHSNQPQH
>17|TRBJ2-4|TRBV21-1
ASSKKINPILLAKNIQY
>14|TRBJ1-1|TRBV27
ASKPGTGGGNTEAF
>11|TRBJ1-2|TRBV6-5
ASSYGRGQGYT
>13|TRBJ1-3|TRBV7-2
ASSLQGQGLNTIY
>13|TRBJ1-4|TRBV6-5
ASRNTGVVNEKLF
>13|TRBJ2-3|TRBV7-2
ASAPGPYAGDTQY
>11|TRBJ2-5|TRBV30
AWRWGEQETQY
>14|TRBJ2-3|TRBV2
ASSAPQASPTDTQY
>13|TRBJ1-3|TRBV25-1
ASSAPGFSGNTIY